This T cell receptor (beta chain) is drawn from a study of Tregs in tolerant kidney transplant recipients. V lost 2 bases to trimming and J lost 3 bases, with 13 bases between them. CDR1 is KGHSH and CDR2 is LQKENI in the germline V gene. The CDR3 runs 15 residues. The repertoire was sequenced with immunoSEQ multiplex PCR; TCRdb's copy has only in-frame clones and lacks some. The sample holds around 86,000 clones, around 90% seen once. Related graft donors supplied nonmyeloablative bone marrow transplants, and mixed chimerism was transient. Study findings and constraints: Biological reproducibility was not directly addressed, but technical replication error appeared minimal. The small number of patients limits these findings pending further validation.

This clone was recorded once. What it recognizes is unknown. The genes are TRBV18 and TRBJ2-5; D is uncertain. This sample comprised CD4+ T cells from blood (PBMCs), obtained 24 months after the transplant. The TCR originated in a human patient who received a combined kidney and bone marrow transplant. Some T cells may have originated in the graft donor. The CDR3 region is CASSPLPGSEETQYF. The CDR3 bases are TGTGCCAGCTCACCATTGCCAGGCTCTGAAGAGACCCAGTACTTC.